This entry features one T cell receptor beta chain sequence. Its specificity is unknown. Per germline, CDR1 MDHEN and CDR2 SYDVKM. The V end was cut by 6 bases, the J end by 5 bases, with 19 bases between. The CDR3 is made up of 16 amino acids. The sample is drawn from a study of cytomegalovirus exposure and HLA in healthy donors. Study-level background: The 100 to 150 validation repertoires and the approximately 700 first-cohort repertoires shared a platform, a later analysis reported.

Study outcomes and limitations: In a later analysis, first-cohort TCR clusters were found to tend to co-occur in the 120 validation repertoires. Reported performance of the classifier showed diagnosis of cytomegalovirus status with high specificity and sensitivity. Most TCR sequences were rare, but some public TCRs occurred in many donors.

Repertoires were generated with immunoSEQ multiplex PCR, while TCRdb's copy carries only in-frame clones and drops some. The sample lists around 65,000 clones; almost 95% were seen once. V gene TRBV28 combines with J gene TRBJ2-2, with D possibly TRBD1 on 5 matching bases. The sequenced sample consisted of PBMCs. This clonotype was obtained from a man between 18 and 29 years old in good health and CMV-seropositive. CDR3 DNA: TGTGCCAGCAGCCTTGGGCTAGGGGCAGTAACCGGGGAGCTGTTTTTT. Encoded protein: CASSLGLGAVTGELFF. The full variable domain, completed using reference TRBV28 and TRBJ2-2, is DVKVTQSSRYLVKRTGEKVFLECVQDMDHENMFWYRQDPGLGLRLIYFSYDVKMKEKGDIPEGYSVSREKKERFSLILESASTNQTSMYLCASSLGLGAVTGELFFGEGSRLTVL.